Presented here are 31 T cell receptor beta chains from one specimen sequenced in a study of Graves' ophthalmopathy and Graves' hyperthyroidism. RNA transcripts were the template, and TCR beta CDR3 regions were amplified from them. First-round RT-PCR used HTBI primers; second-round multiplex PCR followed. TCRdb processed the multiplex PCR reads anew with MiXCR; each CDR3 protein has one entry. The sample consists of roughly 51,000 distinct CDR3 sequences, under 55% of them appearing once. The sequencing input was peripheral blood. These receptors were obtained from an adult man with Graves' ophthalmopathy.

This clonotype was picked up many times. The junction does not match germline at one end; this may be a read error. The chain links TRBV7-7 to TRBJ2-5; 7 bases map to TRBD1. This CDR3 contains 14 residues. CDR1 is SSHAT and CDR2 is FNYEAQ in the germline V gene (reference sequence). The CDR3 DNA is TGTGCTAGCAGCTTAGGGGGACAGCAAGAGACCCAGTACTTC. As protein: CASSLGGQQETQYF.

Turning to this clonotype: Just one base apart from a much larger clone, this may be a read error. This chain connects TRBV24-1 to TRBJ1-5; 10 positions match TRBD1. The germline CDR1 and CDR2 sequences are KGHDR and SFDVKD. The CDR3 runs 15 residues. V trimming: 6 bases; J trimming: 6 bases; junction bases outside the gene matches: 7. The CDR3, as DNA: TGTGCCACCAGTATAACGACAGGGGGCGGTCAGCCCCAGCATTTT. This translates into CATSITTGGGQPQHF.

This clonotype has ten or more counts. This chain uses TRBV6-4 with TRBJ2-2; 8 bases fit TRBD2. This CDR3 region has 13 residues. Germline trimming cut 6 bases from V and 3 bases from J; bases unmatched to any gene: 0. CDR1 MRHNA and CDR2 SNTAGT come from the germline V gene. The CDR3 protein is CASSGGDTGELFF. The CDR3 coding sequence is TGTGCCAGCAGCGGGGGGGACACCGGGGAGCTGTTTTTT.

The chain combines TRBV20-1 with TRBJ1-2; D ambiguous. V lost 5 bases and J lost 0, with 7 bases in between. The CDR3 length is 12 residues. CDR1 and CDR2 (germline): DFQATT, SNEGSKA (reference sequence). The CDR3, as DNA: TGCAGTGCTTCTAGGGCTAACTATGGCTACACCTTC. Amino acid sequence: CSASRANYGYTF.

V is TRBV3-1 and J is TRBJ2-3, with D possibly TRBD1 on 5 matching bases. The CDR3 contains 15 residues. CDR1 and CDR2 (germline): LGHDT, YNNKEL (reference sequence). V lost 4 bases to trimming and J lost 0 bases, with 11 bases between them. The CDR3 DNA reads as TGTGCCAGCAGCCCCCAGGGCAAAAGCACAGATACGCAGTATTTT. Translating gives CASSPQGKSTDTQYF.

This clonotype has ten or more counts. This chain connects TRBV10-3 to TRBJ2-5; the match to TRBD2 covers 10 bases. The CDR3 totals 13 residues. Per germline, CDR1 ENHRY and CDR2 SYGVKD. Trimming removed 10 bases from V and 3 bases from J; junction bases left unmatched: 5. The CDR3 here is CATSGRLEETQYF. CDR3 DNA: TGTGCCACTAGCGGGAGATTAGAAGAGACCCAGTACTTC.

Many counts were recorded for this clonotype. This could be a read error, since a much larger clone is one nucleotide away. The chain has TRBV11-2 and TRBJ2-7, with 7 bases that match TRBD2. The CDR3 consists of 15 residues. Germline V gene lookup returns CDR1 SGHAT and CDR2 FQNNGV. With 6 bases clipped from V and 2 bases from J, the junction kept 10 bases outside the gene matches. This CDR3 is CASSPPGRVAYEQYF. The CDR3 DNA sequence: TGTGCCAGCAGTCCTCCAGGGAGGGTTGCCTACGAGCAGTACTTC.

The sample holds many counts of this clonotype. The gene calls are TRBV2 and TRBJ2-2; the D gene is possibly TRBD2 (6 bases). The CDR3 loop spans 15 amino acids. The V end was cut by 6 bases, the J end by 5 bases, with 16 bases between. Germline CDR1 and CDR2: SNHLY and FYNNEI. CDR3 nucleotides: TGTGCCAGCAGAGTGGAGGGAGGCGGGACCGGGGAGCTGTTTTTT. This sequence encodes CASRVEGGGTGELFF.

This clonotype was detected once. The junction does not match germline at one end; this may be a read error. The chain employs TRBV9 and TRBJ1-5; no firm D call. The CDR3 has 15 residues. The germline gives CDR1 SGDLS, CDR2 YYNGEE. In nucleotides, the CDR3 is TGTGCCAGCAGCGTAGGGTCCCTGTTCAATCAGCCCCGGCATTTT. This encodes CASSVGSLFNQPRHF.

The chain employs TRBV7-3 and TRBJ1-6; no firm D call. CDR1 and CDR2 from the germline V gene are SGHTA and FQGTGA. V lost 5 bases and J 7 bases, leaving 6 bases between the germline ends. The CDR3 runs to 12 residues. The CDR3 nucleotides read TGTGCCAGCAGCCAACCAAATTCACCCCTCCACTTT. It codes for CASSQPNSPLHF.

This clonotype turned up a few times. This chain joins TRBV7-8 and TRBJ1-2; D gene ambiguous. V gave up 5 bases and J gave up 3 bases, with 10 bases separating them. The germline V gene encodes CDR1 SGHVS and CDR2 FQNEAQ. CDR3 size: 13 residues. CDR3: CASSPQRDYGYTF. The CDR3 DNA reads TGTGCCAGCAGCCCACAGAGGGACTATGGCTACACCTTC.

This clonotype was picked up many times. The CDR3 loop reads CASSLLSNTEAFF. CDR3 DNA sequence: TGCGCCAGCAGCTTGTTGTCGAACACTGAAGCTTTCTTT. This chain links TRBV5-1 with TRBJ1-1; D not resolved. V dropped 1 base and J dropped 1 base, with 5 bases sitting between them. The germline gives CDR1 SGHRS, CDR2 YFSETQ. The CDR3 contains 13 residues.

The V call is TRBV7-6, the J call TRBJ2-5; 14 bases are shared with TRBD2. Germline V CDR1 and CDR2: SGHVS, FNYEAQ. CDR3 size: 17 residues. J was trimmed by 5 bases and V by 8 bases; bases with no gene match: 13. The CDR3 DNA follows: TGTGCCAGCCGGGGAGGACTAGCGGGAGGTACGGGGGAGACCCAGTACTTC. Residues: CASRGGLAGGTGETQYF.

The chain has TRBV13 and TRBJ2-1; D may be TRBD2 (5 bases). The V and J ends lost 5 bases and 2 bases respectively, with 10 bases between them. This CDR3 region has 14 residues. The germline CDR1 and CDR2 sequences are PRHDT and FYEKMQ (reference sequence). CDR3 protein: CASSRVRAYNEQFF. CDR3 DNA: TGTGCCAGCAGCAGGGTGAGGGCCTACAATGAGCAGTTCTTC.

The table lists this clonotype with many counts. The V and J genes are TRBV9 and TRBJ1-1; D may be TRBD1 (6 bases). The germline V gene has CDR1 SGDLS and CDR2 YYNGEE. V was shortened by 1 base and J by 1 base, with 11 bases between the two germline ends. CDR3 size: 15 residues. Here the CDR3 DNA reads TGTGCCAGCAGCGTATACCCGGGACAGAACACTGAAGCTTTCTTT. Residues: CASSVYPGQNTEAFF.

The rearrangement joins TRBV29-1 to TRBJ2-5; D unclear. CDR1 is SQVTM, CDR2 ANQGSEA, per germline. The CDR3 covers 12 residues. The CDR3 protein is CSAIKGRETQYF. The CDR3 DNA follows: TGCAGTGCCATAAAGGGTAGAGAGACCCAGTACTTC.

The genes are TRBV9 and TRBJ2-3; 16 nucleotides line up with TRBD2. V shed 3 bases and J 2 bases; nucleotides not matched to a gene: 9. The CDR3 length is 19 residues. Germline assignment: CDR1 SGDLS and CDR2 YYNGEE. The CDR3 DNA sequence: TGTGCCAGCAGCGCTTGGAGAGGGACTAGCGGGAGGGTCACAGATACGCAGTATTTT. Protein product: CASSAWRGTSGRVTDTQYF.

This clonotype was seen a few times. This sequence joins TRBV6-5 and TRBJ2-7; 8 nucleotides agree with TRBD2. The trim removed 2 bases at V and 0 bases at J, leaving 0 bases unmatched. The CDR3 spans 14 residues. Germline V lookup: CDR1 MNHEY, CDR2 SVGAGI. DNA for the CDR3: TGTGCCAGCAGTTACGGGACTAGCTCCTACGAGCAGTACTTC. This gives the protein CASSYGTSSYEQYF.

CDR3 protein: CASSWGQRAYEQYF. The DNA for the CDR3 is TGTGCCAGCAGCTGGGGACAAAGGGCATACGAGCAGTACTTC. The chain links TRBV7-9 to TRBJ2-7, with a possible D match to TRBD1 (6 bases). The CDR3 sequence is 14 residues long. Germline assignment: CDR1 SEHNR and CDR2 FQNEAQ (reference sequence). V dropped 4 bases and J dropped 4 bases, with 14 bases sitting between them.

The J gene is TRBJ2-5, the V gene TRBV11-2; D remains ambiguous. The CDR3 loop spans 13 amino acids. Germline CDR1 SGHAT, CDR2 FQNNGV. Trimming removed 1 base from V and 9 bases from J, with 12 bases in between. The CDR3: CASSLGNNQPQYF. CDR3 nucleotide sequence: TGTGCCAGCAGCTTAGGGAACAATCAGCCCCAGTACTTC.

The table lists this clonotype with a few counts. The CDR3 reads CVQSGGTDTQYF. DNA for the CDR3: TGTGTTCAATCCGGGGGCACAGATACGCAGTATTTT. The chain links TRBV18 to TRBJ2-3, with a weak D call TRBD2 (5 bases). CDR1 and CDR2 (germline): KGHSH, LQKENI. The CDR3 length is 12 residues.

This clonotype was seen at least ten times. CDR3 nucleotide sequence: TGCGCCAGCAGCTTGGCCGTGGGGGGGGAGCTGTTTTTT. Translating gives CASSLAVGGELFF. This chain joins TRBV5-1 and TRBJ2-2, with D uncertain. V was pared by 0 bases and J by 8 bases, with 8 bases between. The V gene's germline CDR1 is SGHRS and CDR2 YFSETQ. This CDR3 spans 13 amino acids.

The gene calls are TRBV3-1 and TRBJ2-2, with 16 bases matching TRBD2. CDR3 length: 18 residues. Germline lookup yields CDR1 LGHDT and CDR2 YNNKEL (reference sequence). V trimming: 4 bases; J trimming: 6 bases; junction bases outside the gene matches: 8. The CDR3: CASSLGLAGGPGAGELFF. The CDR3 region has the DNA TGTGCCAGCAGCCTGGGACTAGCGGGGGGGCCAGGCGCCGGGGAGCTGTTTTTT.

This clonotype has ten or more counts. A much larger clonotype is one base distant, so this may be a read error. V usage is TRBV9 and J usage is TRBJ2-3, with TRBD1 matching over 7 bases. Looked up from germline, CDR1 is SGDLS and CDR2 is YYNGEE. This CDR3 is 15 amino acids long. Here the CDR3 DNA reads TGTGCCGGCAGCCTAGAAGGGGGCAGGTACGATACGCAGTATTTT. Its protein is CAGSLEGGRYDTQYF.

The chain has TRBV24-1 and TRBJ2-2; 10 bases agree with TRBD1. V shed 1 base, J shed 5 bases, and the junction held 6 bases outside the gene matches. CDR3 length: 17 amino acids. Per germline, CDR1 KGHDR and CDR2 SFDVKD. CDR3 loop: CATSDFQGQGRTGELFF. CDR3 DNA: TGTGCCACCAGTGATTTTCAGGGACAGGGGAGGACCGGGGAGCTGTTTTTT.

The gene calls are TRBV29-1 and TRBJ2-5; TRBD2 agrees at 10 bases. Germline V gene data show CDR1 as SQVTM and CDR2 as ANQGSEA. J lost 4 bases, V lost 3 bases, and 8 bases had no gene match. CDR3 length equals 15 residues. The CDR3 DNA reads TGCAGCGTTGACGTAAGACAGCGGGGGGGAGAGACCCAGTACTTC. This gives the protein CSVDVRQRGGETQYF.

This clonotype was recorded at least ten times. The chain is built from TRBV20-1 and TRBJ2-7, with TRBD2 matching over 14 bases. With V trimmed by 6 bases and J by 5 bases, 6 bases remained unmatched. Germline V gene sequence: CDR1 DFQATT, CDR2 SNEGSKA (reference sequence). The CDR3 covers 14 residues. CDR3 sequence reads: CSALGLAGANEQYF. The CDR3 DNA sequence: TGCAGTGCATTGGGACTAGCGGGAGCCAACGAGCAGTACTTC.

This clonotype was detected a few times. The CDR3 spells CSARAPDTEAFF. In DNA form, the CDR3 reads TGCAGTGCTAGAGCACCAGACACTGAAGCTTTCTTT. This chain connects TRBV20-1 to TRBJ1-1; no clear D gene. CDR3 length: 12 residues. Germline V CDR1 and CDR2: DFQATT, SNEGSKA (reference sequence). The V and J ends lost 1 base and 3 bases respectively, with 6 bases between them.

Points on this clonotype: Germline is not matched at one junction end, which may reflect a read error. The rearrangement links TRBV7-9 to TRBJ2-1; D remains ambiguous. This CDR3 is 14 amino acids long. Germline V gene lookup returns CDR1 SEHNR and CDR2 FQNEAQ (reference sequence). The CDR3 spells CASSLYDGYKEQFF. CDR3 in DNA: TGTGCCAGCAGCTTATATGACGGGTACAAAGAGCAGTTCTTC.

The chain couples TRBV12-3 or TRBV12-4 to TRBJ2-7, with D possibly TRBD2 on 5 matching bases. The CDR3 extends over 14 amino acids. V was pared by 5 bases and J by 3 bases, with 14 bases between. CDR3 sequence reads: CASSPGPSGYEQYF. As DNA, the CDR3 is TGTGCCAGCAGTCCAGGCCCGAGCGGCTACGAGCAGTACTTC.

Remarks on this clonotype: A read error is likely, as this CDR3 ends without the conserved phenylalanine or tryptophan. Because the CDR3's place on the DNA is in doubt, the DNA is left out and the CDR3 is given as listed by TCRdb. This chain's CDR3 is CASSIIWTGSY. The chain links TRBV19 to TRBJ2-7; the table gives TRBD1 as D, unverified against the DNA. A total of 11 residues make up the CDR3, ends included. The V gene's germline CDR1 is LNHDA and CDR2 SQIVND (reference sequence).